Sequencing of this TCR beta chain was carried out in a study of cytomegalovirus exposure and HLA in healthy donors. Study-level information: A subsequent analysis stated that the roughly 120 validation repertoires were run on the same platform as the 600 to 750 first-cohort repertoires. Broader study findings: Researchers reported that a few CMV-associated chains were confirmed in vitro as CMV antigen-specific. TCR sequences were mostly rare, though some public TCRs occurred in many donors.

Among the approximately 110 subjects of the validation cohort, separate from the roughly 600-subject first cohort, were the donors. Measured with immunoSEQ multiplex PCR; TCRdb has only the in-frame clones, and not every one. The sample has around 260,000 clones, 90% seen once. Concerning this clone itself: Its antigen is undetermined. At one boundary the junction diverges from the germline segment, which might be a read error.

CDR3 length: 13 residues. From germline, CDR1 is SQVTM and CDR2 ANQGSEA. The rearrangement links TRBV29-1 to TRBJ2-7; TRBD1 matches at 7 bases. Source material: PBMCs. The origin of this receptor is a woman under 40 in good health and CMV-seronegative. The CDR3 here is CSVGRNRGGEQCF. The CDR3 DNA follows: TGCAGCGTTGGCCGGAACAGGGGCGGCGAGCAGTGCTTC.